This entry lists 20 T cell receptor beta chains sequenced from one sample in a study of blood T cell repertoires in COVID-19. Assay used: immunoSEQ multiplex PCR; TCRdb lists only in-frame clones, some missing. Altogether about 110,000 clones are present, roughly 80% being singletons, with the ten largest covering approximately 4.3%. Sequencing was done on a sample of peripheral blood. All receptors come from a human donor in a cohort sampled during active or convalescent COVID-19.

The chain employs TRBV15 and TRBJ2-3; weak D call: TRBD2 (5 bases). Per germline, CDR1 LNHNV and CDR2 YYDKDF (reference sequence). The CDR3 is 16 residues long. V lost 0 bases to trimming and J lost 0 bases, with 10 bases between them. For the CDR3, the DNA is TGTGCCACCAGCAGAGATCGAGGGTTCAGCACAGATACGCAGTATTTT. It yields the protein CATSRDRGFSTDTQYF.

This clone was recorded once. CDR3 residues: CASSQVELAGSYHNEQFF. CDR3 nucleotide sequence: TGTGCCAGCAGCCAAGTTGAGTTAGCGGGGTCGTACCACAATGAGCAGTTCTTC. This sequence joins TRBV4-2 and TRBJ2-1; TRBD2 agrees at 8 bases. The trim removed 1 base at V and 5 bases at J, leaving 13 bases unmatched. Per germline, CDR1 LGHNA and CDR2 YNFKEQ. This CDR3 spans 18 amino acids.

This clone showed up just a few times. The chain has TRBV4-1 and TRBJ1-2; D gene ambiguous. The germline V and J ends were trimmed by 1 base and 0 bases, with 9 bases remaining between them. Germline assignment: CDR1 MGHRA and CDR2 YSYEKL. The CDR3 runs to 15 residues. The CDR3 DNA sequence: TGCGCCAGCAGCCAAGGACAAATAACTAACTATGGCTACACCTTC. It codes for CASSQGQITNYGYTF.

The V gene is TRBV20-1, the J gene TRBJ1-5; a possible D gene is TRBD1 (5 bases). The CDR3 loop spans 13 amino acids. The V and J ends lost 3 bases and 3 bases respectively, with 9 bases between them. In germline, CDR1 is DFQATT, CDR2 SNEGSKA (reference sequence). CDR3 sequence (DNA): TGCAGTGCTAGTACGGGGGTCAATCAGCCCCAGCATTTT. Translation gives CSASTGVNQPQHF.

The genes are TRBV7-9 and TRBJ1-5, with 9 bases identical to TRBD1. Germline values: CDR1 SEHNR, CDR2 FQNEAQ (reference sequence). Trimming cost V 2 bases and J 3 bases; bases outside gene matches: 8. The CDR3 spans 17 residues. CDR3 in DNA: TGTGCCAGCAGCTTAACAGGGGGCTCGAATAACAATCAGCCCCAGCATTTT. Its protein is CASSLTGGSNNNQPQHF.

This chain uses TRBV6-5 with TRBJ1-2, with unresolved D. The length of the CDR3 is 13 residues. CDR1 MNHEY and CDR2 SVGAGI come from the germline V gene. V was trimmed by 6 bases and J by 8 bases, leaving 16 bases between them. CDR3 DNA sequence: TGTGCCAGCAGCCGTTCCGCAGGTGGCGGCTACACCTTC. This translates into CASSRSAGGGYTF.

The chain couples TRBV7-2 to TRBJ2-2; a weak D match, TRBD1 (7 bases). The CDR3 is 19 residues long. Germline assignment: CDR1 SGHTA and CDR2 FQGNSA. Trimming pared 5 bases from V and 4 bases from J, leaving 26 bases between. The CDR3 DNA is TGTGCCAGCAGCCCCCAAGGACAGGCTAGGAGGCGGGGCACCGGGGAGCTGTTTTTT. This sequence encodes CASSPQGQARRRGTGELFF.

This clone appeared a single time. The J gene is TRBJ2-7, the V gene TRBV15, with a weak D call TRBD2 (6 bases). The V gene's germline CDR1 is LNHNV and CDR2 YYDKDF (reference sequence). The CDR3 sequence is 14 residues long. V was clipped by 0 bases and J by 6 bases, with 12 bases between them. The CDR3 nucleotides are TGTGCCACCAGCAGAGACCGGAGGGTCGGCGAGCAGTACTTC. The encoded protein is CATSRDRRVGEQYF. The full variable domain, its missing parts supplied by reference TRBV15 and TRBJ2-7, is DAMVIQNPRYQVTQFGKPVTLSCSQTLNHNVMYWYQQKSSQAPKLLFHYYDKDFNNEADTPDNFQSRRPNTSFCFLDIRSPGLGDTAMYLCATSRDRRVGEQYFGPGTRLTVT.

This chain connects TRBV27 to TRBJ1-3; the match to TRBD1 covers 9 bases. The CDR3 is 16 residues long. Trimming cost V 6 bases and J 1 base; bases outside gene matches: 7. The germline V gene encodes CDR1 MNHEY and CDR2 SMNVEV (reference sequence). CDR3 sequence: CASSQQGAPSGNTIYF. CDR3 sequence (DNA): TGTGCCAGCAGCCAACAGGGGGCCCCTTCTGGAAACACCATATATTTT.

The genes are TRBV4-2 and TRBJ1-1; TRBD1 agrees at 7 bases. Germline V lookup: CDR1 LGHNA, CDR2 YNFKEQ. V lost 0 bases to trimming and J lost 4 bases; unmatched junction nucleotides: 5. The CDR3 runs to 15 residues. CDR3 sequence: CASSQDFSGGTEAFF. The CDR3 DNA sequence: TGTGCCAGCAGCCAAGACTTCTCAGGGGGCACTGAAGCTTTCTTT.

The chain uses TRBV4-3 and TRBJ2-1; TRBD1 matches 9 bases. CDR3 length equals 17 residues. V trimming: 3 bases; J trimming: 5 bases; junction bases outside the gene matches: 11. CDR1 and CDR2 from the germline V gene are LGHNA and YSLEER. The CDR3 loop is CASSQTSGTGFNNEQFF. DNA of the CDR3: TGCGCCAGCAGCCAGACGTCCGGGACAGGGTTTAACAATGAGCAGTTCTTC.

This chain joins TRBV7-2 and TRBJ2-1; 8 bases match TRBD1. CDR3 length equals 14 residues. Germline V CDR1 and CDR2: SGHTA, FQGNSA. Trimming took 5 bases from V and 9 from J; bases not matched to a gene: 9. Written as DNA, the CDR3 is TGTGCCAGCAGCGCCGGACAGGGAAGGGGTGAGCAGTTCTTC. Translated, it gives CASSAGQGRGEQFF.

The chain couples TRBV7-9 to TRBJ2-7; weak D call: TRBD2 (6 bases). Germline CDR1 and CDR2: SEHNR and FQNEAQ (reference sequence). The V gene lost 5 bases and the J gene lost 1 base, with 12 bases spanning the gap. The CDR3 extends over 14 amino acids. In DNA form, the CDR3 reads TGTGCCAGCAGCCCGGTGGGACTTTCCTACGAGCAGTACTTC. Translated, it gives CASSPVGLSYEQYF.

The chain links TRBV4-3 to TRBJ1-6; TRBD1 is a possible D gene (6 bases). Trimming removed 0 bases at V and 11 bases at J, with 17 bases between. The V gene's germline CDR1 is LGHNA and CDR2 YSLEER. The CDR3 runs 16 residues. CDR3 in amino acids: CASSQDLAGWGPPLHF. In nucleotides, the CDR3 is TGCGCCAGCAGCCAAGATTTGGCCGGGTGGGGGCCACCCCTCCACTTT.

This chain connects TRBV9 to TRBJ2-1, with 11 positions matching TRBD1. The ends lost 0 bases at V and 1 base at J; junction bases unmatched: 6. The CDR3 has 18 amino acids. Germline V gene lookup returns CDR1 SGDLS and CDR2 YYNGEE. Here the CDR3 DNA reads TGTGCCAGCAGCGTAGTTGGGACAGGGGGTGGGTCCTACAATGAGCAGTTCTTC. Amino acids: CASSVVGTGGGSYNEQFF. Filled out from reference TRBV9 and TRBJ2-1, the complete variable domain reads DSGVTQTPKHLITATGQRVTLRCSPRSGDLSVYWYQQSLDQGLQFLIQYYNGEERAKGNILERFSAQQFPDLHSELNLSSLELGDSALYFCASSVVGTGGGSYNEQFFGPGTRLTVL.

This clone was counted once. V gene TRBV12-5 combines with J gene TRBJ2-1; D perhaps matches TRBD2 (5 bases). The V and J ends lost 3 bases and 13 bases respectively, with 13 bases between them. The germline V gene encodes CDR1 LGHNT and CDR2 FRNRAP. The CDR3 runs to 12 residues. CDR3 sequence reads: CASGFGGEVQFF. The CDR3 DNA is TGTGCTAGTGGTTTCGGAGGTGAGGTACAGTTCTTC.

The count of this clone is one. CDR3 in DNA: TGTGCCAGCAGGGGGACAGGGGGTAGCAATCAGCCCCAGCATTTT. It yields the protein CASRGTGGSNQPQHF. The chain is built from TRBV28 and TRBJ1-5, with 11 bases identical to TRBD1. The J segment lost 0 bases and the V segment lost 6 bases, leaving 1 base of the junction unmatched. Germline CDR1 is MDHEN and CDR2 is SYDVKM. This CDR3 contains 15 residues.

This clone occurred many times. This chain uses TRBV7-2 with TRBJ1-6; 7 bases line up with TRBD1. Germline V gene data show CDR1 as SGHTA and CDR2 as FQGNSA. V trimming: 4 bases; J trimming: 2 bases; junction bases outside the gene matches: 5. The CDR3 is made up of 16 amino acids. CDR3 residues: CASSSSTGAYNSPLHF. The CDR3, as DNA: TGTGCCAGCAGCTCCTCAACAGGGGCCTATAATTCACCCCTCCACTTT.

The CDR3 DNA reads as TGTGCCAGCGGAGAAGGACAGGCCTCTGGAAACACCATATATTTT. Protein: CASGEGQASGNTIYF. The gene calls are TRBV28 and TRBJ1-3, with 7 nucleotides matching TRBD1. The germline V gene has CDR1 MDHEN and CDR2 SYDVKM. Trimming took 8 bases from V and 0 from J; bases not matched to a gene: 7. The CDR3 length is 15 residues.

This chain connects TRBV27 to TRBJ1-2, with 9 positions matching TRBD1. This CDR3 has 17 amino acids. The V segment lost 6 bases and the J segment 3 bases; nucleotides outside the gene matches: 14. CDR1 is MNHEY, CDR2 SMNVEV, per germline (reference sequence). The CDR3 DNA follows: TGTGCCAGCAGCCCACTAGAGAGGGGGGACAGGGACTATGGCTACACCTTC. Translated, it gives CASSPLERGDRDYGYTF.